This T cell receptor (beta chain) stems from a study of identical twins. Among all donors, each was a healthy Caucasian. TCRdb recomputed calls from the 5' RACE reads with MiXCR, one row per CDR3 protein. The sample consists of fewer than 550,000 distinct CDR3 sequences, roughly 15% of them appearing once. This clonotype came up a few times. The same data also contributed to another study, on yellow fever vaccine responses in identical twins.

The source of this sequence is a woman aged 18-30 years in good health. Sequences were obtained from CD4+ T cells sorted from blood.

The CDR3: CASSIGQGATGELFF. DNA of the CDR3: TGTGCCAGCAGCATAGGACAGGGGGCCACCGGGGAGCTGTTTTTT. This sequence joins TRBV7-6 and TRBJ2-2; 11 nucleotides line up with TRBD1. J lost 4 bases, V lost 5 bases, and 3 bases had no gene match. Germline V gene sequence: CDR1 SGHVS, CDR2 FNYEAQ. This CDR3 region has 15 residues.